This TCR beta chain was identified during a study of cytomegalovirus exposure and HLA in healthy donors. Across the study: From donors who were HLA-typed, an early data release held 65 million to 85 million unique TCRs. Study results and limitations: Excluded: some indistinguishable V segments such as TRBV6-2 and TRBV6-3.

Worth noting for this clone: What it binds is unknown.

There are 16 residues in the CDR3. Germline V CDR1 and CDR2: SGHRS, YFSETQ. Trimming stripped 4 bases from V and 0 bases from J, with 14 bases between. The PCR was carried out with 60 Vbeta primers and 13 Jbeta primers. Clones were read by immunoSEQ multiplex PCR, and TCRdb kept only the in-frame ones, dropping some. The repertoire holds under 200,000 clones, with 60% to 75% as singletons. V gene TRBV5-1 combines with J gene TRBJ2-1; unclear D gene. This clonotype was sampled from a woman between 50 and 59 years old in good health and CMV-seropositive. The specimen was PBMCs. The CDR3 loop reads CASSPSPGISYNEQFF. CDR3 bases: TGCGCCAGCAGCCCTTCCCCAGGTATCTCCTACAATGAGCAGTTCTTC. Full variable domain (remainder filled in from reference TRBV5-1 and TRBJ2-1): KAGVTQTPRYLIKTRGQQVTLSCSPISGHRSVSWYQQTPGQGLQFLFEYFSETQRNKGNFPGRFSGRQFSNSRSEMNVSTLELGDSALYLCASSPSPGISYNEQFFGPGTRLTVL.